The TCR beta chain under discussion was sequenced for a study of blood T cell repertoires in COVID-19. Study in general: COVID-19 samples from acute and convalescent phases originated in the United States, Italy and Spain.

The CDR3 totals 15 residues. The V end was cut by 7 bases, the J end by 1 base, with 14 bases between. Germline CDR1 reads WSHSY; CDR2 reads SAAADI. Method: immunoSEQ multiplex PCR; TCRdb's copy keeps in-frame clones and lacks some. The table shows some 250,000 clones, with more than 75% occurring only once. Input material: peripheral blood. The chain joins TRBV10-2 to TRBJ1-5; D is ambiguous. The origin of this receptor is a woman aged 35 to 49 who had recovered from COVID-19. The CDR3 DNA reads TGCGCCAGCACGAGGGAAGGCAGAAGCAATCAGCCCCAGCATTTT. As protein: CASTREGRSNQPQHF.